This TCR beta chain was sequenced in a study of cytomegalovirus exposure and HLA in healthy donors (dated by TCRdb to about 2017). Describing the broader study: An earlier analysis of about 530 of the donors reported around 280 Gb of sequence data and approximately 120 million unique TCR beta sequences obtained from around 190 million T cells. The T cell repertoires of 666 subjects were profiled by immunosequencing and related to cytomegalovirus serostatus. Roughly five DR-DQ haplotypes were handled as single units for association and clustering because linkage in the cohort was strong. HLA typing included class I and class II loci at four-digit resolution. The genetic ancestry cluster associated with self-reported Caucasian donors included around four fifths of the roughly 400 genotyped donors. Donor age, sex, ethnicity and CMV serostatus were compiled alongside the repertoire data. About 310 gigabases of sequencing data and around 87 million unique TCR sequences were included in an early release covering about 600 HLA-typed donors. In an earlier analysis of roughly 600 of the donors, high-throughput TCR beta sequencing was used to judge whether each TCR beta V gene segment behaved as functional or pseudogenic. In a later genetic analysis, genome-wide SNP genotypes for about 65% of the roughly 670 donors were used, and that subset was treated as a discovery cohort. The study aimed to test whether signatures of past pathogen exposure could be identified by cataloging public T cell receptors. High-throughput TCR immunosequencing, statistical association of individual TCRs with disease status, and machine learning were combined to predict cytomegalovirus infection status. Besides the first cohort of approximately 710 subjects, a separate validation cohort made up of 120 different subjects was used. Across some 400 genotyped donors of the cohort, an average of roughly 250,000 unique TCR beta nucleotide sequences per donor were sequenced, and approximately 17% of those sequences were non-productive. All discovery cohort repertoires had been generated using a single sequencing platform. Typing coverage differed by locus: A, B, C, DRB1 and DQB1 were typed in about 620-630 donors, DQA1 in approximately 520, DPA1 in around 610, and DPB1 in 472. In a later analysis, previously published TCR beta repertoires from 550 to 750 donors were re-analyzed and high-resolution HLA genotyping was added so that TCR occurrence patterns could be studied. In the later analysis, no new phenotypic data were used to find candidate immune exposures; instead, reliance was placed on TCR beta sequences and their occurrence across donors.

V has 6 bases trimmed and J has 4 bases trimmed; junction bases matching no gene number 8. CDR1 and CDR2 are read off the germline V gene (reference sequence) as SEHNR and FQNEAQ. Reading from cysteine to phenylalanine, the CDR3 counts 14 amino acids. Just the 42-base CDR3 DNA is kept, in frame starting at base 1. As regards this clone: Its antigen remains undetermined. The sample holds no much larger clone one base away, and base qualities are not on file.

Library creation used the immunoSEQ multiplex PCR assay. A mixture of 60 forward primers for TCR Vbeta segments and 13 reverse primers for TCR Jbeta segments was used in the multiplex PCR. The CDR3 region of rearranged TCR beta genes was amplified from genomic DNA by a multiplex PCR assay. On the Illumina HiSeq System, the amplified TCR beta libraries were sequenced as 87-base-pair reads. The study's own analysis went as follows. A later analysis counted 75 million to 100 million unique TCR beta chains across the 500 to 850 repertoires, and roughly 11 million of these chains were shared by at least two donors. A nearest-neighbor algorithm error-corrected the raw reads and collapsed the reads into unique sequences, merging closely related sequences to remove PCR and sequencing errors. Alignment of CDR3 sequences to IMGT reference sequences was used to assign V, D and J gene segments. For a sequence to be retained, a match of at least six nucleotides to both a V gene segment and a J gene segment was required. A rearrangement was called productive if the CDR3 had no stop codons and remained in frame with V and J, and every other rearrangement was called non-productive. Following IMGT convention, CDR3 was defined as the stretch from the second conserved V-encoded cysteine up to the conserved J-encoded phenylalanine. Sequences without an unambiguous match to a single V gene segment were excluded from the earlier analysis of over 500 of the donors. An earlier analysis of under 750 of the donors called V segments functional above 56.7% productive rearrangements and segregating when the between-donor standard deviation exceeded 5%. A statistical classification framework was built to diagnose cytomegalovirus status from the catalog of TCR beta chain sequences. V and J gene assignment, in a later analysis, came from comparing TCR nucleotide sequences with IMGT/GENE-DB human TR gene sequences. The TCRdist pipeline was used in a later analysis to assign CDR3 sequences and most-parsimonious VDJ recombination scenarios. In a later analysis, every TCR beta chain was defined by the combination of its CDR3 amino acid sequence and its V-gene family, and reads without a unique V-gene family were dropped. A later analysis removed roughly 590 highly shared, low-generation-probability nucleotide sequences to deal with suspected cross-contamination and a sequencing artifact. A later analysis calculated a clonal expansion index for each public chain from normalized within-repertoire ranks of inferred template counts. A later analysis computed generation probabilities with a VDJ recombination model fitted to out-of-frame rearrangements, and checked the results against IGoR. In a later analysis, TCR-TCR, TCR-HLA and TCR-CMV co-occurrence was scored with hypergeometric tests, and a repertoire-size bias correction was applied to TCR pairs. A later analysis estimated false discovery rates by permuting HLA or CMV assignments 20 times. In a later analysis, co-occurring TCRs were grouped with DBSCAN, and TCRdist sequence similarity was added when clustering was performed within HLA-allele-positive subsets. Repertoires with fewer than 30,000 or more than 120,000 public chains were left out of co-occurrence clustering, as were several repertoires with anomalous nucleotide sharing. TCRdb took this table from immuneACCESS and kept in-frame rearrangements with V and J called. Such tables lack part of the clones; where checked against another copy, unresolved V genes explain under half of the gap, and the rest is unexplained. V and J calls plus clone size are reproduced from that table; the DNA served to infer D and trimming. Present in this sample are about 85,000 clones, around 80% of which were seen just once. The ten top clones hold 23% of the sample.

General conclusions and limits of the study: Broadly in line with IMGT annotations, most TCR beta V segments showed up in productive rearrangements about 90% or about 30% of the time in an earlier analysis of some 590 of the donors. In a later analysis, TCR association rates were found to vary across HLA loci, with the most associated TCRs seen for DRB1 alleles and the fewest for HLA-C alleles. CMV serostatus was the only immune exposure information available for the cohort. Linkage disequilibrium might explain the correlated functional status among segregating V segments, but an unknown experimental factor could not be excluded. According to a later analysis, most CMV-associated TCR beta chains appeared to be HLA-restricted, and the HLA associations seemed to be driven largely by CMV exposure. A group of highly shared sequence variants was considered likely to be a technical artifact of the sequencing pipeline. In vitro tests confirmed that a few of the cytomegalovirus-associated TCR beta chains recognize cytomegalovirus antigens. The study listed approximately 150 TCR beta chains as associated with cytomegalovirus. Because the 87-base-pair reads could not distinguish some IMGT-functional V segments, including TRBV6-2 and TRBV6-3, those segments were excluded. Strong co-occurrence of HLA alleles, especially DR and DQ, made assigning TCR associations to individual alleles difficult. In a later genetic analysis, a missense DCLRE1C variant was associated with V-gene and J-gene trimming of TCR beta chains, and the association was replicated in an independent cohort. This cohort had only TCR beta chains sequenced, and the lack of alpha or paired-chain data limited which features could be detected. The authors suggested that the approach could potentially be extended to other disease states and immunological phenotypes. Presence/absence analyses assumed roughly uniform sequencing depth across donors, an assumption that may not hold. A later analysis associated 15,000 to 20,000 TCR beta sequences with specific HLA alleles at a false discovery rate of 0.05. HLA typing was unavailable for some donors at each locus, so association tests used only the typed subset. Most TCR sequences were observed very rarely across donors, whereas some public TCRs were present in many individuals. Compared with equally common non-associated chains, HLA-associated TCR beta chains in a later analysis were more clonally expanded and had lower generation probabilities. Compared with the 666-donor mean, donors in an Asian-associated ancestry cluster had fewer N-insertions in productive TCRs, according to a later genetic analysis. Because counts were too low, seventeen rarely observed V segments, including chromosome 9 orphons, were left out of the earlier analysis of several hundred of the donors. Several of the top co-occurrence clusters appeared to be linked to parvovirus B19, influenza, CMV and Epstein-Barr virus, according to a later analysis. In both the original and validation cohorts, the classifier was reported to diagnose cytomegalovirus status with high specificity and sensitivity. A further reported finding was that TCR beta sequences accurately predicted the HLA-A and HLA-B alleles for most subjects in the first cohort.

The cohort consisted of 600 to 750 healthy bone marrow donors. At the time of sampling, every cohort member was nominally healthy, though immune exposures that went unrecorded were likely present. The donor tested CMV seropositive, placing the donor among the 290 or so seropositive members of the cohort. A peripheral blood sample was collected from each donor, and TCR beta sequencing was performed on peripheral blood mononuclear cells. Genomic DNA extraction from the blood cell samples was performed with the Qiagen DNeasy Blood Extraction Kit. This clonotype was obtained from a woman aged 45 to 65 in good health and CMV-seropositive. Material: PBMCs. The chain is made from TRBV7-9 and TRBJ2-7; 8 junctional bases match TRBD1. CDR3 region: CASRGRTGTYEQYF. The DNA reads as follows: TGTGCCAGCAGGGGCCGGACAGGGACGTACGAGCAGTACTTC.